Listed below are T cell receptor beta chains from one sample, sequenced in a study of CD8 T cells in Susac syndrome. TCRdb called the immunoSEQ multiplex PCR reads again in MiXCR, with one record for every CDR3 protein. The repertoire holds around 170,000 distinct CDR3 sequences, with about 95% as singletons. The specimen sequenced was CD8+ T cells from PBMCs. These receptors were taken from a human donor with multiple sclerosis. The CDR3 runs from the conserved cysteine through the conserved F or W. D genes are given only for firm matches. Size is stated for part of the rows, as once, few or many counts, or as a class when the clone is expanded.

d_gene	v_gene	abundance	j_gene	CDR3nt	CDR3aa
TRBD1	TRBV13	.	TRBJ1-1	TGTGCCAGCAGCTTAAGGATTGGGACAGTAGGGTTGTTCTTT	CASSLRIGTVGLFF
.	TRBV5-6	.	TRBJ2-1	TGTGCCAGCAGCATCGGACGGCTGGAGTTCTTC	CASSIGRLEFF
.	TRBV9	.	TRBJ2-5	TGTGCCAGCAGCGTAGAGGGGTCCCAAGAGACCCAGTACTTC	CASSVEGSQETQYF
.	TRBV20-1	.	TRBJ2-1	TGCAGTGCTAGAGTAGCCCTCCTCAATGAGCAGTTCTTC	CSARVALLNEQFF
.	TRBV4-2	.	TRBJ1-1	TGTGCCAGCAGCCAAGAAGAAGTTCAGGGACGGACTGAAGCTTTCTTT	CASSQEEVQGRTEAFF
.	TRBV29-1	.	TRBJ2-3	TGCAGCGTTGAAGGGCTTACCAAACCCCCCCCAGATACGCAGTATTTT	CSVEGLTKPPPDTQYF
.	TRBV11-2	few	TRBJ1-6	TGTGCCAGCAGCTTAGGAGAGGAGGATTCACCCCTCCACTTT	CASSLGEEDSPLHF
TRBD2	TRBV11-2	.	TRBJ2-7	TGTGCCAGCAGCTTAGAGTCGCGGCTAGCGGGCTACGAGCAGTACTTC	CASSLESRLAGYEQYF
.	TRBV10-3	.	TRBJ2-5	TGTGCCACCAGGTCATTGGGGCGAGAGACCCAGTACTTC	CATRSLGRETQYF
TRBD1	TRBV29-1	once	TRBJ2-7	TGCAGCGTTGGCCTAGGACAGGTCTACGAGCAGTACTTC	CSVGLGQVYEQYF
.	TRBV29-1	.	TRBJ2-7	TGCAGCGTTGTACAGGGGGGGTATTCGTCCTACGAGCAGTACTTC	CSVVQGGYSSYEQYF
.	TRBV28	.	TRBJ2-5	TGTGCCAGCAGTAGATACCCCAGGGTGTACCAAGAGACCCAGTACTTC	CASSRYPRVYQETQYF
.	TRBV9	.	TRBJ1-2	TGTGCCAGCAGGGCAGTCGCCTATGGCTACACCTTC	CASRAVAYGYTF
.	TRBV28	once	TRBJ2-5	TGTGCCAGCATTACCGGGACCGGAGGACACGGGACCCAGTACTTC	CASITGTGGHGTQYF
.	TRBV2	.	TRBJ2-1	TGTGCCAGCAGTGCAGGGCAGTCCTACAATGAGCAGTTCTTC	CASSAGQSYNEQFF
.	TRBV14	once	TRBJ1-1	TGTGCCAGCAGCCCGAGGGGGAGTACGAACACTGAAGCTTTCTTT	CASSPRGSTNTEAFF
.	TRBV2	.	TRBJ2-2	TGTGCCAGCACCCCATCTCCCGGGGAGCTGTTTTTT	CASTPSPGELFF
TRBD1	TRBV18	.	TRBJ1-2	TGTGCCAGCTCACCACAGGACAGGGGGCGAAAGGACTATGGCTACACCTTC	CASSPQDRGRKDYGYTF
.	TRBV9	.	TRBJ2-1	TGTGCCAGCAGCTCGAGGAGAGATGAGCAGTTCTTC	CASSSRRDEQFF
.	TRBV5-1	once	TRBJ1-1	TGCGCCAGCAGCCTAAACCGACAGGAGACGAACACTGAAGCTTTCTTT	CASSLNRQETNTEAFF
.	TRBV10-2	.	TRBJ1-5	TGCGCCAGCAGTGACAGGGAGTATAGCAATCAGCCCCAGCATTTT	CASSDREYSNQPQHF
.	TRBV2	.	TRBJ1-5	TGTGCCAGCAGGACTGAGCAATTCGATCAGCCCCAGCATTTT	CASRTEQFDQPQHF
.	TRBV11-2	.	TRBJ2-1	TGTGCCAGCAGCCTCCCTCTCCCAGACAATGAGCAGTTCTTC	CASSLPLPDNEQFF
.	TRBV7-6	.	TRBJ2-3	TGTGCCAGCAGCTTAGCCCCCTCGGGCACAGATACGCAGTATTTT	CASSLAPSGTDTQYF
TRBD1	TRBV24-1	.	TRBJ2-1	TGTGCCACCAGTGATGGGGACAGTCCCTACAATGAGCAGTTCTTC	CATSDGDSPYNEQFF
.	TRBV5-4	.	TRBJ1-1	TGTGCCAGCAGCTTGGGTGGACTGAACACTGAAGCTTTCTTT	CASSLGGLNTEAFF
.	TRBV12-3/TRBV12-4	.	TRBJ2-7	TGTGCCAGCGGTCAGGCGTACTACGAGCAGTACTTC	CASGQAYYEQYF
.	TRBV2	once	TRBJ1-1	TGTGCCAGCGGGACACCTAACACTGAAGCTTTCTTT	CASGTPNTEAFF
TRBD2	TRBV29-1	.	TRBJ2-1	TGCAGCTCCGATAGCGGGAGTTGGGATAATGAGCAGTTCTTC	CSSDSGSWDNEQFF
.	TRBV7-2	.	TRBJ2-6	TGTGCCGTGACTGGGAGCTCTGGGGCCAACGTCCTGACTTTC	CAVTGSSGANVLTF
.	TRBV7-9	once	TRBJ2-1	TGTGCCAGCAGCTTAGTTAGTTCGGGCATGAATGAGCAGTTCTTC	CASSLVSSGMNEQFF
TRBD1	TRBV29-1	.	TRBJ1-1	TGCAGCGTTAAAGGGACAGGGGTTCTCACTGAAGCTTTCTTT	CSVKGTGVLTEAFF
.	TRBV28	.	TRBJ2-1	TGTGCCAGCAGTTCCCAGACTACCCGGAAAGGCAATGAGCAGTTCTTC	CASSSQTTRKGNEQFF
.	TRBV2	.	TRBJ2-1	TGTGCCACCCTCCGCCCGACTGGTGAGCAGTTCTTC	CATLRPTGEQFF
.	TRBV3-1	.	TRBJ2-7	TGTGCCAGCAGCCAGGCCCCGATGGGGGGCTACGAGCAGTACTTC	CASSQAPMGGYEQYF
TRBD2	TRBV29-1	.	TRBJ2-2	TGCAGCGTCGGACTAGCGGGAGCCGGGGAGCTGTTTTTT	CSVGLAGAGELFF
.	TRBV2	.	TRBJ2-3	TGTGCCAGCTCGCCAGATACGCAGTATTTT	CASSPDTQYF
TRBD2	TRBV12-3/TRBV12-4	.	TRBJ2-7	TGTGCCAGCAGTCAACTTCCACAGACTAGCGGGAGGCTGTACGAGCAGTACTTC	CASSQLPQTSGRLYEQYF
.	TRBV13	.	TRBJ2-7	TGTGCCAGCAGCTTAGTCCGGGGAATCTACGAGCAGTACTTC	CASSLVRGIYEQYF
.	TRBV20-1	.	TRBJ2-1	TGCAGTGCTAGAGCGGCGGAAAGCTCCTACAATGAGCAGTTCTTC	CSARAAESSYNEQFF
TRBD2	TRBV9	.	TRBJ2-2	TGTGCCAGCAGCGTAATGGGGCTAGCGGTAGACACCGGGGAGCTGTTTTTT	CASSVMGLAVDTGELFF
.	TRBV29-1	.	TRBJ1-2	TGCAGCGTGGGGACGAGCTGGGGAAGATATGGCTACACCTTC	CSVGTSWGRYGYTF
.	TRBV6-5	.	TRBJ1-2	TGTGCCAGCAGCCTAACCCAAAAGGGGGGCTACACCTTC	CASSLTQKGGYTF
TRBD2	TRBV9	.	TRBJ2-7	TGTGCCAGCAGCAGAACGGGACTAGCGGGGGGCGAGCAGTACTTC	CASSRTGLAGGEQYF
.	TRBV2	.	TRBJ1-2	TGTGCCAGCAGTGAACCGGCCGGCTACACCTTC	CASSEPAGYTF